Below, one TCR beta chain is given with its context. The entry originates in a study of OX40 agonist ivuxolimab in advanced cancers. About the research overall: The study enrolled dose-escalation patients with hepatocellular carcinoma, melanoma, renal cell or head and neck cancer. With a range of about 20 to 79, age averaged about 59 years, and approximately 83% were male.

The germline CDR1 and CDR2 sequences are LNHNV and YYDKDF (reference sequence). Trimming took off 0 bases at V and 4 bases at J, with 12 bases between the two ends. The CDR3 loop spans 15 amino acids. Sequencing used immunoSEQ multiplex PCR; TCRdb keeps in-frame clones, though not all of them. The sample consists of tens of thousands of clones, over 80% of them appearing once. The source was CD4+ or CD8+ T cells sorted from blood, collected in a trial of the OX40 agonist ivuxolimab. The rearrangement links TRBV15 to TRBJ1-1; D remains ambiguous. This receptor was identified in an adult with an advanced solid tumor such as melanoma, head and neck, liver or kidney cancer. The CDR3 protein is CATSRDIKGGTEAFF. CDR3 sequence (DNA): TGTGCCACCAGCAGAGATATAAAGGGTGGCACTGAAGCTTTCTTT.